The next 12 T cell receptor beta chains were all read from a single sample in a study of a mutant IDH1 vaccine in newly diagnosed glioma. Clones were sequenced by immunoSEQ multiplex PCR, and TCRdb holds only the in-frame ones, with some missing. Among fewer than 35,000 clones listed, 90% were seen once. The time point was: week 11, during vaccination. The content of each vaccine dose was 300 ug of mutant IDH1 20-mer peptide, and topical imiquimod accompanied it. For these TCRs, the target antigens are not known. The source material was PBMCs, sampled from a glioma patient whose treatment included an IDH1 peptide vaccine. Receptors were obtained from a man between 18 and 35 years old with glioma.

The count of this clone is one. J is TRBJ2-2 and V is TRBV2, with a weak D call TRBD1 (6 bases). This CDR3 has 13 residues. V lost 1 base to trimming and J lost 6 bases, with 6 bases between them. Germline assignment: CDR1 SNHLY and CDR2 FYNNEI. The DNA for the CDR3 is TGTGCCAGCAGTGAAGGGGGGCCCGGGGAGCTGTTTTTT. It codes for CASSEGGPGELFF.

CDR3 sequence reads: CASSPSGDGYTF. CDR3 coding DNA: TGTGCCAGCAGCCCATCAGGAGATGGCTACACCTTC. J is TRBJ1-2 and V is TRBV5-4; no reliable D call. The germline V gene encodes CDR1 SGHNT and CDR2 YYREEE (reference sequence). Between the trimmed V and J ends, which lost 4 bases and 6 bases, there was a span of 10 bases. This CDR3 spans 12 amino acids.

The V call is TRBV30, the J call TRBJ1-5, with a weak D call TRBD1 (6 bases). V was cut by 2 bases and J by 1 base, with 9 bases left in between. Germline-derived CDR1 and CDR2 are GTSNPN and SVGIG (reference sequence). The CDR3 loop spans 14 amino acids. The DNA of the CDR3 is TGTGCCTGGAGTAGGGGGGAGAGCAATCAGCCCCAGCATTTT. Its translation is CAWSRGESNQPQHF.

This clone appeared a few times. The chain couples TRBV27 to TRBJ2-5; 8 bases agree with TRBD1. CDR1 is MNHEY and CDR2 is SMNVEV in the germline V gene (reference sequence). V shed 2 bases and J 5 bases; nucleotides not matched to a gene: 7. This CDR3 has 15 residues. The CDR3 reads CASSLKGRGRETQYF. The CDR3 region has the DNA TGTGCCAGCAGTTTAAAGGGCAGGGGGCGGGAGACCCAGTACTTC.

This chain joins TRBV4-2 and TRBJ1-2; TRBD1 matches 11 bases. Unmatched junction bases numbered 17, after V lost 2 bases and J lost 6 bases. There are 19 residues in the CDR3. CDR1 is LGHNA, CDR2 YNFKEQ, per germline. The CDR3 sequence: CASSQTGGQGARGRDGYTF. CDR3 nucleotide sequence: TGTGCCAGCAGCCAAACAGGAGGACAGGGGGCGCGAGGTAGGGATGGCTACACCTTC.

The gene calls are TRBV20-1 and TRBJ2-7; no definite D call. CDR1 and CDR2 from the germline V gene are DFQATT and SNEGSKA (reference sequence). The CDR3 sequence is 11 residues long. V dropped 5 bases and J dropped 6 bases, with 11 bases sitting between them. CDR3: CSAPLSLEQYF. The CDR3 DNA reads TGCAGTGCTCCCCTGTCTCTCGAGCAGTACTTC.

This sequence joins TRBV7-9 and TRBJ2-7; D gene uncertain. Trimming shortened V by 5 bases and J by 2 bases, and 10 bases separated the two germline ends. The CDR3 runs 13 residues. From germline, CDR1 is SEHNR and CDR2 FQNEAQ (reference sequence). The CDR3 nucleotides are TGTGCCAGCAGCCGCGACGGTCCCTACGAGCAGTACTTC. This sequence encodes CASSRDGPYEQYF.

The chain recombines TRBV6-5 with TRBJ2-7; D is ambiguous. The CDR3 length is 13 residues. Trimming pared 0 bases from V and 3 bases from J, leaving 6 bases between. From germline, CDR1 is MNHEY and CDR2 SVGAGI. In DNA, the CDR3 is TGTGCCAGCAGTTACTCGAACCTCTACGAGCAGTACTTC. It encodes CASSYSNLYEQYF.

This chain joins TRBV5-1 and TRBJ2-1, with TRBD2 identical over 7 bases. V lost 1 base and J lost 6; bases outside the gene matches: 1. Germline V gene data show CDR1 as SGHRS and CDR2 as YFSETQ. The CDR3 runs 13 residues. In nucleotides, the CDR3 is TGCGCCAGCAGCTTGACTAGCGTCAATGAGCAGTTCTTC. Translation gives CASSLTSVNEQFF.

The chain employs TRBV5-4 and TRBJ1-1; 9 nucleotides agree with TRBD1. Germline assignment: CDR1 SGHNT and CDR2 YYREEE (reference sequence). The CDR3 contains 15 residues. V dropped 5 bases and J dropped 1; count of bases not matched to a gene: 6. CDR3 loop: CASSFGQGWNTEAFF. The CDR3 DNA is TGTGCCAGCAGTTTCGGACAGGGGTGGAACACTGAAGCTTTCTTT.

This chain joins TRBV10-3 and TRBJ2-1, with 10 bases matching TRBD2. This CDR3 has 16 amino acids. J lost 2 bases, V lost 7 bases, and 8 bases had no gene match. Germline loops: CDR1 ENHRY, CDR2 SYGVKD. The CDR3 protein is CAITRTSGSAYNEQFF. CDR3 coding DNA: TGTGCCATCACCAGGACTAGCGGATCGGCCTACAATGAGCAGTTCTTC.

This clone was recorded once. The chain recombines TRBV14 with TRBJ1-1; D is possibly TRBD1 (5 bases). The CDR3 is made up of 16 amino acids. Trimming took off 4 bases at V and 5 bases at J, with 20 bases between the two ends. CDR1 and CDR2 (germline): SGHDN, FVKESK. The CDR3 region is CASSLQGGGVGTEAFF. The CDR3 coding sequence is TGTGCCAGCAGCCTACAAGGTGGAGGGGTCGGGACTGAAGCTTTCTTT.